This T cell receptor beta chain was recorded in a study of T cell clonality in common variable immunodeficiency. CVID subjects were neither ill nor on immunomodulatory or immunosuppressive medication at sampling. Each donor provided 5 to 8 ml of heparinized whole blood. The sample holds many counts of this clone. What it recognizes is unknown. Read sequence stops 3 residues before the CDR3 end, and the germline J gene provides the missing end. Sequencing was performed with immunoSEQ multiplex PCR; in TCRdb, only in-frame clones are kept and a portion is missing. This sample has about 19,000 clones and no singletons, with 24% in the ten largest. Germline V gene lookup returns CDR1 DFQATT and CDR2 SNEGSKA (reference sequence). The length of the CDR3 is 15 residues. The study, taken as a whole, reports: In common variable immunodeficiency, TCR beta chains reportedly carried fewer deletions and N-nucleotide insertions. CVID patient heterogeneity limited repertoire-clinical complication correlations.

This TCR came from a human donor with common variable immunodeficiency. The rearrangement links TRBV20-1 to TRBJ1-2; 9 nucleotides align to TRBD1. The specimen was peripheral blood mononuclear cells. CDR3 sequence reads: CSARDFRGTGYGYTF. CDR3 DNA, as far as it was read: TGCAGTGCTAGAGATTTTCGTGGGACAGGGTACGGC.